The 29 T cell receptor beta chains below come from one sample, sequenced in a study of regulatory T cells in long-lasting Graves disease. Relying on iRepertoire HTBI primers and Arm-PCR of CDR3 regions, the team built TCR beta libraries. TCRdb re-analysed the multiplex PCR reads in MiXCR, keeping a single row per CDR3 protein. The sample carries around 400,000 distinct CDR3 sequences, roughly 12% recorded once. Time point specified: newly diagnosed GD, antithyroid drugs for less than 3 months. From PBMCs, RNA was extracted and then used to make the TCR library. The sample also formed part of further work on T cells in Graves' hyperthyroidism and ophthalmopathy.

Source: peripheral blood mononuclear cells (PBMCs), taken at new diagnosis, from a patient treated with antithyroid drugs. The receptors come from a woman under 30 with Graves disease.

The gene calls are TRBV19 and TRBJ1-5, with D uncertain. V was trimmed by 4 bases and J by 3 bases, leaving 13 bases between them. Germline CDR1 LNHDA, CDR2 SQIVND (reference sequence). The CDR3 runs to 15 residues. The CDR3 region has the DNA TGTGCCAGTAGTAGAATAAGTTCCGTCAATCAGCCCCAGCATTTT. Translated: CASSRISSVNQPQHF.

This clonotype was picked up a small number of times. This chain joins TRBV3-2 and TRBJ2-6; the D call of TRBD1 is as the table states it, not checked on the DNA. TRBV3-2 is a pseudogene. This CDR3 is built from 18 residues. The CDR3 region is CASRTPGQGESGANALTF. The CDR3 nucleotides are TGTGCCAGCAGGACCCCGGGACAGGGTGAGTCAGGGGCCAACGCCCTGACTTTC.

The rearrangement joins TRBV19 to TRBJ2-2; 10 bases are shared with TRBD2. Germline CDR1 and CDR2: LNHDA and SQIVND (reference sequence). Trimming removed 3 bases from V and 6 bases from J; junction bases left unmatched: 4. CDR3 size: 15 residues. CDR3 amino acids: CASSIQLAGSGELFF. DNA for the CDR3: TGTGCCAGTAGTATCCAACTAGCGGGATCCGGGGAGCTGTTTTTT. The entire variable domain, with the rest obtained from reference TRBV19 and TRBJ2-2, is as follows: DGGITQSPKYLFRKEGQNVTLSCEQNLNHDAMYWYRQDPGQGLRLIYYSQIVNDFQKGDIAEGYSVSREKKESFPLTVTSAQKNPTAFYLCASSIQLAGSGELFFGEGSRLTVL.

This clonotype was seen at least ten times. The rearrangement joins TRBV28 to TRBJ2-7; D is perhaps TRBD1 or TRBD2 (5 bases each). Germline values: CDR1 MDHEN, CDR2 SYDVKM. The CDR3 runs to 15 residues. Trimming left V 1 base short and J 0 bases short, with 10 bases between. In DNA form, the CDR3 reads TGTGCCAGCAGTTTATTTGGGGGAAACTCCTACGAGCAGTACTTC. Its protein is CASSLFGGNSYEQYF.

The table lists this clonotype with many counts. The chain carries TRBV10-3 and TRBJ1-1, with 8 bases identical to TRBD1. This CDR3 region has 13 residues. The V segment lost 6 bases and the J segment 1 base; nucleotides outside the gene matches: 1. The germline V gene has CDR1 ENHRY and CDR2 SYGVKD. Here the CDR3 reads CAIRDRENTEAFF. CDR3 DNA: TGTGCCATCAGGGACAGGGAGAACACTGAAGCTTTCTTT.

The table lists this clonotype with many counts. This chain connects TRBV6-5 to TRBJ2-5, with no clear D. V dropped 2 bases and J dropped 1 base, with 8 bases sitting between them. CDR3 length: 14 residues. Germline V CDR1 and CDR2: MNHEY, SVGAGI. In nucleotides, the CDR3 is TGTGCCAGCAGTTACGGACGCTTCCAAGAGACCCAGTACTTC. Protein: CASSYGRFQETQYF.

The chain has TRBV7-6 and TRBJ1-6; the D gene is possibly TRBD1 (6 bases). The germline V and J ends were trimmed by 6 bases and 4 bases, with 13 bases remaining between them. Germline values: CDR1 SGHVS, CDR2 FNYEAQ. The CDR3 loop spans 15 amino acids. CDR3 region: CASSDRPQYNSPLHF. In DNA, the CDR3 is TGTGCCAGCAGTGACAGGCCCCAATATAATTCACCCCTCCACTTT.

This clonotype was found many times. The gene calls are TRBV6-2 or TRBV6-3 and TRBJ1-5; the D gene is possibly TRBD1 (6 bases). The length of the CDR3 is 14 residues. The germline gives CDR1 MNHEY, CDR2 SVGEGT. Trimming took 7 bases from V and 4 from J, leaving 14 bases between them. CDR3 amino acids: CASNRRDTNQPQHF. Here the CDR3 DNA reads TGTGCCAGCAACCGCCGGGACACGAATCAGCCCCAGCATTTT.

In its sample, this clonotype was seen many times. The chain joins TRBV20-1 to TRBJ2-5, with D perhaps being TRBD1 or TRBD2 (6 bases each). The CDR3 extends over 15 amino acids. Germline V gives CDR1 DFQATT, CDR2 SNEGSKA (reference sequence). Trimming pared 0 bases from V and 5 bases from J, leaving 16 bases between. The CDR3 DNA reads TGCAGTGCTAGAGATCCAATTTCGGGGGCCGAGACCCAGTACTTC. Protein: CSARDPISGAETQYF.

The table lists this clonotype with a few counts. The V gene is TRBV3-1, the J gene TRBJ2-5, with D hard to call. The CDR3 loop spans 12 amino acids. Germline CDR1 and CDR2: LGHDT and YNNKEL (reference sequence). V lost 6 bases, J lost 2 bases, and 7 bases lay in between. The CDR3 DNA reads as TGTGCCAGCAGTCGTACTCAAGAGACCCAGTACTTC. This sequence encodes CASSRTQETQYF.

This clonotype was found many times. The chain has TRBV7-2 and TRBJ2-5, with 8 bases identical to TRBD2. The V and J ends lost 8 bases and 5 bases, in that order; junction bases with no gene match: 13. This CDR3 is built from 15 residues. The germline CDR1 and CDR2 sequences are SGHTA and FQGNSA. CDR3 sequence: CASLGQPGGRETQYF. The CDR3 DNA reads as TGTGCCAGCCTAGGGCAGCCGGGAGGGCGGGAGACCCAGTACTTC.

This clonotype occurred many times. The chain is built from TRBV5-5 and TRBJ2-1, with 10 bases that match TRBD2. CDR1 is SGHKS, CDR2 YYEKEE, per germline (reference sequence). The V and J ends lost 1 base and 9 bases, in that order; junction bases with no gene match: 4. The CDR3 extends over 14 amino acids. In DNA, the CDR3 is TGTGCCAGCAGCTTGCTAGCGGGGGTCGGTGAGCAGTTCTTC. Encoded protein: CASSLLAGVGEQFF.

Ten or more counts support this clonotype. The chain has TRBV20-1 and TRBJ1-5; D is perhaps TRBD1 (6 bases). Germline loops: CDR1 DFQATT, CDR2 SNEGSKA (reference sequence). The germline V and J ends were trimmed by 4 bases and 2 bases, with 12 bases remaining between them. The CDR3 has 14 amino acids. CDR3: CSATDRRGNQPQHF. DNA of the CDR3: TGCAGTGCTACTGACAGGCGGGGCAATCAGCCCCAGCATTTT.

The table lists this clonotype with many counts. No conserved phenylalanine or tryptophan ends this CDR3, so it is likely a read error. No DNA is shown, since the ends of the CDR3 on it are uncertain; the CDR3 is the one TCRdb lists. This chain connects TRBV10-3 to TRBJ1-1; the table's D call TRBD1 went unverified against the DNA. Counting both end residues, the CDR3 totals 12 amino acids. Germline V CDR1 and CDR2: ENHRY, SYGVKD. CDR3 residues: CAISESRGVGQL.

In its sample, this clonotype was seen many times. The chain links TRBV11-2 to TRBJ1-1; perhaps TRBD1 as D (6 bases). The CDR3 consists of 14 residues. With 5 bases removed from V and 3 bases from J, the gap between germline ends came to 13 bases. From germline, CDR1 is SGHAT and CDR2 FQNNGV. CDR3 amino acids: CASSALQGYTEAFF. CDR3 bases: TGTGCCAGCAGCGCTCTCCAGGGGTACACTGAAGCTTTCTTT.

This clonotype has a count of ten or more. CDR3 DNA: TGCAGTGCTAGAGGCCTGGACAGGAGAACATATGGCTACACCTTC. This gives the protein CSARGLDRRTYGYTF. This sequence joins TRBV20-1 and TRBJ1-2, with 7 bases aligning to TRBD1. J was trimmed by 5 bases and V by 1 base; bases with no gene match: 10. This CDR3 has 15 amino acids. The germline V gene has CDR1 DFQATT and CDR2 SNEGSKA (reference sequence).

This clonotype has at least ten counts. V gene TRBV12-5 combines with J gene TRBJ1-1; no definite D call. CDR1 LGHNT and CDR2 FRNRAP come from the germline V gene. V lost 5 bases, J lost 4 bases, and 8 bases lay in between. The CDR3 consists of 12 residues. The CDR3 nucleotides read TGTGCTAGTGGTGGCGAGTTCACTGAAGCTTTCTTT. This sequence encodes CASGGEFTEAFF.

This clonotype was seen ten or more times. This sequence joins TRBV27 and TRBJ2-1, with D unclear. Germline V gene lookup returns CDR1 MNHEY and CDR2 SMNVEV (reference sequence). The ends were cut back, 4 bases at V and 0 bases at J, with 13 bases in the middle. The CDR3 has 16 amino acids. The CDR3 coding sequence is TGTGCCAGCAGTTCGTGGAATCAAGCCTCCTACAATGAGCAGTTCTTC. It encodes CASSSWNQASYNEQFF.

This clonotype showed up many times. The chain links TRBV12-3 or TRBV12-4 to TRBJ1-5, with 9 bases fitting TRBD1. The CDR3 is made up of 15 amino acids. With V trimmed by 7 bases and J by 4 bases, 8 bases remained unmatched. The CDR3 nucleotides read TGTGCCAGCACCGGAGCCGGGACAGGGAATCAGCCCCAGCATTTT. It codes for CASTGAGTGNQPQHF.

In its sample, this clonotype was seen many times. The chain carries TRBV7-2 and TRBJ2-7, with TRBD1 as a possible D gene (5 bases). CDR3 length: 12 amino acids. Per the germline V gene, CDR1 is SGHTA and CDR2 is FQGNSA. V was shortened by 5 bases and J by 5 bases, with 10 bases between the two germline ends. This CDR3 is CASSQDSDEQYF. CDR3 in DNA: TGTGCCAGCAGCCAAGACAGCGACGAGCAGTACTTC.

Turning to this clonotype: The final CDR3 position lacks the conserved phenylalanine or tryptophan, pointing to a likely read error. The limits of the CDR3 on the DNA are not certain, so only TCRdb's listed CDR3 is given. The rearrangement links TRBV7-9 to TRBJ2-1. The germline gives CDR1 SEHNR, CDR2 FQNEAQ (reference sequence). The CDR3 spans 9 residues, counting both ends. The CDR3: CASSLVLRT.

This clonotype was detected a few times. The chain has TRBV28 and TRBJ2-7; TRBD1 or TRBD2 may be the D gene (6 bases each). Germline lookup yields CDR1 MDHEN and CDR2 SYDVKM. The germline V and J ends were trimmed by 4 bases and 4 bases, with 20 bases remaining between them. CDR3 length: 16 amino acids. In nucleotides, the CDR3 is TGTGCCAGCAGTTCCCCGTCCGGGGGCGTTGGTTACGAGCAGTACTTC. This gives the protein CASSSPSGGVGYEQYF.

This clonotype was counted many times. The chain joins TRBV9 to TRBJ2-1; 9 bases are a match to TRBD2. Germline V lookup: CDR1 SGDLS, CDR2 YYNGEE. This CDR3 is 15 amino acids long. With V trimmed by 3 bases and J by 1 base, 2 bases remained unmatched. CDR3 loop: CASSAAGGSYNEQFF. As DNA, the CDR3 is TGTGCCAGCAGCGCCGCGGGGGGGTCCTACAATGAGCAGTTCTTC.

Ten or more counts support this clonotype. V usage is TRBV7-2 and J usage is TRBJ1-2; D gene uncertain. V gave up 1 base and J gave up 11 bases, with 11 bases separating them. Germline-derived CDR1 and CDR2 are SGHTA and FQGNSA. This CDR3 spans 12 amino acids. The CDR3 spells CASSLVYRTYTF. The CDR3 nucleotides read TGTGCCAGCAGCTTAGTATACAGAACATACACCTTC.

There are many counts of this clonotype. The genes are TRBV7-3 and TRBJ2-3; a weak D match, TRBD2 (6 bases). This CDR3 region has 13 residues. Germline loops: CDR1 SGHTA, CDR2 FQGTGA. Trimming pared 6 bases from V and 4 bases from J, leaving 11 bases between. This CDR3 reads CASRRGEADTQYF. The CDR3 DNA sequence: TGTGCCAGCAGGCGCGGGGAGGCAGATACGCAGTATTTT.

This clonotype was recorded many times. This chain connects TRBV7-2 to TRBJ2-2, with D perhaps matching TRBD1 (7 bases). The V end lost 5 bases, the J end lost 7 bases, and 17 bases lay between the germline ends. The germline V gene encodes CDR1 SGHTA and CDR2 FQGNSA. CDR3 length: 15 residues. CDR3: CASSARGGGIGELFF. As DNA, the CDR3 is TGTGCCAGCAGCGCCCGTGGAGGGGGCATCGGGGAGCTGTTTTTT.

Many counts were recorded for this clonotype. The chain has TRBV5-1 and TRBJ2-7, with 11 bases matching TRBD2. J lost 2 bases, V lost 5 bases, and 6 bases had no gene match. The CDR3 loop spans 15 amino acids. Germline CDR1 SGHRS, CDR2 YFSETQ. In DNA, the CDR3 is TGCGCCAGCAGGCAGCTAGCGGGAGGTACCTACGAGCAGTACTTC. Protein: CASRQLAGGTYEQYF.

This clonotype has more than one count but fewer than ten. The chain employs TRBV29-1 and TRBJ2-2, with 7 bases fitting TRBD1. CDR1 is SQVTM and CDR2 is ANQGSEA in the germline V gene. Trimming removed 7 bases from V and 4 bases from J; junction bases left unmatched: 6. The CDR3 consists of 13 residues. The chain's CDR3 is CSAGTVSTGELFF. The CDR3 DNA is TGCAGCGCTGGGACAGTATCCACCGGGGAGCTGTTTTTT.

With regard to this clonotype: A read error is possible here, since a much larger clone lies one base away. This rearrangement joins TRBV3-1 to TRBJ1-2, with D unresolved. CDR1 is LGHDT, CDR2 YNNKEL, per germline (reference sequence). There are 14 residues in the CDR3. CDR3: CASSQVEGNCGYTF. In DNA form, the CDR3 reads TGTGCCAGCAGCCAAGTAGAGGGCAACTGTGGCTACACCTTC.